In its sample, the clone carrying this T cell receptor beta chain was seen once. The record originates from a study of blood T cell repertoires in COVID-19. Under the authors' procedure: Estimated nucleated cell counts came from reference gene primer amplification. Sequencing was performed with immunoSEQ multiplex PCR; in TCRdb, only in-frame clones are kept and a portion is missing. For V, J and clone size, that table is used; D and trimming come from the DNA. Among fewer than 350,000 clones listed, around 85% were seen once. Study members were between roughly 18 and 100 years old and lived in fewer than 30 US regions. Participant-given clinical history determined each cohort assignment. Germline CDR1 reads MNHEY; CDR2 reads SVGAGI. Trimming at V came to 6 bases and at J to 4 bases, leaving 5 bases not matched to a gene. CDR3 size: 14 residues.

The sequenced sample was PBMCs or T cells enriched from blood (not recorded which). This TCR came from a woman in her thirties or forties with acute COVID-19. J is TRBJ1-2 and V is TRBV6-5, with 10 bases matching TRBD1. The CDR3 spells CASRKTGGGYGYTF. CDR3 bases: TGTGCCAGCAGAAAGACAGGGGGCGGCTATGGCTACACCTTC.